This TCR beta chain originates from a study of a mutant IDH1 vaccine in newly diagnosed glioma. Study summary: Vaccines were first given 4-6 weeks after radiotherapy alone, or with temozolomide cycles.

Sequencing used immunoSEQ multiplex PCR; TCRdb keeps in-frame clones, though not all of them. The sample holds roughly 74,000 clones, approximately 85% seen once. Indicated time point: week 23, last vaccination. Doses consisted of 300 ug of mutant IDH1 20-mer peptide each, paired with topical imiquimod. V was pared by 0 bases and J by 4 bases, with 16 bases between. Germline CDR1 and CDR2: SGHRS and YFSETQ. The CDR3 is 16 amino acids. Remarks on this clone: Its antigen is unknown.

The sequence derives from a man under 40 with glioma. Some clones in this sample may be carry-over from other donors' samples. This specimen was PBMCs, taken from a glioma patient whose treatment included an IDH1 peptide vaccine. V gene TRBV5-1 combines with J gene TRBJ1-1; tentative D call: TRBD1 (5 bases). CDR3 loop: CASSLGFGGGSTEAFF. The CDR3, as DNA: TGCGCCAGCAGCTTGGGGTTTGGTGGGGGTAGCACTGAAGCTTTCTTT.